The clone carrying this TCR beta chain was seen ten or more times. Its antigen remains unidentified. These data are taken from a study of T-cell reconstitution after alpha-beta-depleted transplantation in children. Study-level points and caveats: It was newly produced T cells that mostly accounted for T-cell counts and diversity one year after transplant. It was reported that alpha-beta T cells came from several hundred expanded graft clones (about two months after transplant).

The TCRbeta library was prepared with unique molecular identifiers. TCRdb recomputed calls from the PCR reads with MiXCR, one row per CDR3 protein. The top ten clones hold 28% of a sample with over 200,000 distinct CDR3 sequences, approximately 10% of them seen once. V dropped 3 bases and J dropped 3; count of bases not matched to a gene: 5. The germline V gene encodes CDR1 SEHNR and CDR2 FQNEAQ (reference sequence). This CDR3 contains 15 residues. This sequence joins TRBV7-9 and TRBJ2-5; 9 bases agree with TRBD2. This sequence originates from a child younger than two with acute myeloid leukemia, due to receive a stem cell transplant. The source was PBMCs, collected before TCRalphabeta/CD19-depleted stem cell transplant. The CDR3 DNA reads TGTGCCAGCAGCTTTCAATTAGCGGGGGAAGAGACCCAGTACTTC. As protein: CASSFQLAGEETQYF.